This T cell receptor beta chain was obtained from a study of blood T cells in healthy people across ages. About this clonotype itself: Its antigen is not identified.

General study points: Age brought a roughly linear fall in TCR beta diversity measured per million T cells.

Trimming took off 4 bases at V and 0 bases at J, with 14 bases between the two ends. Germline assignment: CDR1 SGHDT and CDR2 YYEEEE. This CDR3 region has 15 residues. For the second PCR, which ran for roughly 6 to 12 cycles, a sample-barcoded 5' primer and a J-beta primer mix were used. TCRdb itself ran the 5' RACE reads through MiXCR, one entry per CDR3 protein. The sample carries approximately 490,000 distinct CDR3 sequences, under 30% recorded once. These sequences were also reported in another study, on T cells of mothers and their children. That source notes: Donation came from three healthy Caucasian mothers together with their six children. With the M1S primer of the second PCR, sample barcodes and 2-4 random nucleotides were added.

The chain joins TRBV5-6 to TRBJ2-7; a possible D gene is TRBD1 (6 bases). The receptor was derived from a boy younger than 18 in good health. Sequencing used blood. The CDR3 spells CASSPGQLRSYEQYF. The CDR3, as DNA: TGTGCCAGCAGCCCAGGACAGCTTCGCTCCTACGAGCAGTACTTC.